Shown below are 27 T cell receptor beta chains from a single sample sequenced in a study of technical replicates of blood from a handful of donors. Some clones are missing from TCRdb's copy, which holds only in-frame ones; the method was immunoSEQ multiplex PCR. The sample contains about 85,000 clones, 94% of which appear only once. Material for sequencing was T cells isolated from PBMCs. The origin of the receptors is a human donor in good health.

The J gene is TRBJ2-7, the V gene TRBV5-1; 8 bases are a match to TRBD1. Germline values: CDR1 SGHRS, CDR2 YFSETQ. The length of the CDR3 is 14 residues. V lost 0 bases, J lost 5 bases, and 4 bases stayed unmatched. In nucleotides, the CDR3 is TGCGCCAGCAGCTTGGGACAGGGGTACAACGAGCAGTACTTC. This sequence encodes CASSLGQGYNEQYF.

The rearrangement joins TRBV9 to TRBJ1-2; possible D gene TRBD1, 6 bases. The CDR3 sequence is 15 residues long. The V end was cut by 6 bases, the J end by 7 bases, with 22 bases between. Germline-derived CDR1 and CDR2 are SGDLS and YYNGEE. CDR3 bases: TGTGCCAGCACCTTAGAGGGGGTGGCGAAATCTGGCTACACCTTC. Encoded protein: CASTLEGVAKSGYTF.

The CDR3 here is CASQRGGTDTQYF. The CDR3, as DNA: TGTGCCTCCCAGCGGGGGGGCACAGATACGCAGTATTTT. The chain is built from TRBV30 and TRBJ2-3; 9 bases are a match to TRBD2. J was trimmed by 1 base and V by 7 bases; bases with no gene match: 3. The length of the CDR3 is 13 residues. The germline V gene encodes CDR1 GTSNPN and CDR2 SVGIG (reference sequence).

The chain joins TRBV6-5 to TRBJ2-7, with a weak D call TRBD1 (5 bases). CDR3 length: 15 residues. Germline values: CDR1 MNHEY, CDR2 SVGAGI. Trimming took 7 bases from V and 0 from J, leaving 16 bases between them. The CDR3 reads CASTSSQGSSYEQYF. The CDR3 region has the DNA TGTGCCAGCACCTCGTCCCAGGGAAGCTCCTACGAGCAGTACTTC.

Here the CDR3 reads CASSTRTSHKTQYF. CDR3 DNA sequence: TGTGCCAGCAGCACCCGGACTAGTCATAAGACCCAGTACTTC. The rearrangement links TRBV11-1 to TRBJ2-5; 7 nucleotides match TRBD2. The junction had 9 bases not matched to a gene; V was cut back by 5 bases and J by 6 bases. Germline V CDR1 and CDR2: SGHAT, FQDESV (reference sequence). The CDR3 spans 14 residues. The complete variable domain, with remaining parts taken from reference TRBV11-1 and TRBJ2-5, reads EAEVAQSPRYKITEKSQAVAFWCDPISGHATLYWYRQILGQGPELLVQFQDESVVDDSQLPKDRFSAERLKGVDSTLKIQPAELGDSAMYLCASSTRTSHKTQYFGPGTRLLVL.

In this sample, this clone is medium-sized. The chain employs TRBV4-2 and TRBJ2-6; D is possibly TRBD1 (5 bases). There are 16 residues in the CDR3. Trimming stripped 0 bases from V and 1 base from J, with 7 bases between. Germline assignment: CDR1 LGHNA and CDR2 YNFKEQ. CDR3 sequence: CASSQETGSGANVLTF. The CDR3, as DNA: TGTGCCAGCAGCCAAGAAACAGGTTCTGGGGCCAACGTCCTGACTTTC.

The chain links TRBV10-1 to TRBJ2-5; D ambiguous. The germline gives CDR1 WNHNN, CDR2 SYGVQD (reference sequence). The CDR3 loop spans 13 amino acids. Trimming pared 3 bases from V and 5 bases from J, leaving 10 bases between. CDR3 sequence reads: CASSEYPRETQYF. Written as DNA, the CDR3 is TGCGCCAGCAGTGAATACCCCCGGGAGACCCAGTACTTC.

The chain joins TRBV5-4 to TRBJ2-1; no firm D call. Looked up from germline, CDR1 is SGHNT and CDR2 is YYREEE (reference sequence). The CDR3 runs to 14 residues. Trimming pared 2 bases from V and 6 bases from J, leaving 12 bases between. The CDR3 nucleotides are TGTGCCAGCAGCTTTTTCTCAGCAGGCAATGAGCAGTTCTTC. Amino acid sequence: CASSFFSAGNEQFF.

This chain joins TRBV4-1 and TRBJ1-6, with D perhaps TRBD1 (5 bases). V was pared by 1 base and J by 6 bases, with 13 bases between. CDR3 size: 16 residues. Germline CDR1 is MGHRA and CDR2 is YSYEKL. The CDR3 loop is CASSQAGRAANSPLHF. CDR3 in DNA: TGCGCCAGCAGCCAAGCCGGCAGGGCAGCTAATTCACCCCTCCACTTT.

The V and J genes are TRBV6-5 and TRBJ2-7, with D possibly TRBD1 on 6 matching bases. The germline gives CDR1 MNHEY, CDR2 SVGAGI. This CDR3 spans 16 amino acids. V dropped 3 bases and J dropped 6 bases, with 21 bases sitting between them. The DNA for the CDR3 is TGTGCCAGCAGTTATGGGGCGACAGGCGTTCGGGGCGAGCAGTACTTC. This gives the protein CASSYGATGVRGEQYF.

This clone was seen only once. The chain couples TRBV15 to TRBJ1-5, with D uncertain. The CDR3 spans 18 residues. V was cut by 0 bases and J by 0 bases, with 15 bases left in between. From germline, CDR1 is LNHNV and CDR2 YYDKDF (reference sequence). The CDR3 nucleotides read TGTGCCACCAGCAGAGATTATGAGGACTGGCATAGCAATCAGCCCCAGCATTTT. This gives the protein CATSRDYEDWHSNQPQHF.

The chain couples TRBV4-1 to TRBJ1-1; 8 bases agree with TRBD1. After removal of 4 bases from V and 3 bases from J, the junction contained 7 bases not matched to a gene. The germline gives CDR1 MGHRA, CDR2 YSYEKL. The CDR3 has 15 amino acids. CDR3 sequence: CASSLLDREDTEAFF. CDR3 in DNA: TGCGCCAGCAGCCTCTTGGACAGGGAGGACACTGAAGCTTTCTTT.

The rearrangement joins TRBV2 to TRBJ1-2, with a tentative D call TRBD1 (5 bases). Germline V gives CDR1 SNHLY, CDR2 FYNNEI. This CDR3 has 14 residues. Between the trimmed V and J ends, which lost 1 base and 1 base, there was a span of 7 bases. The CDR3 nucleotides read TGTGCCAGCAGTGAAGACAGGAGTAACTATGGCTACACCTTC. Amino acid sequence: CASSEDRSNYGYTF.

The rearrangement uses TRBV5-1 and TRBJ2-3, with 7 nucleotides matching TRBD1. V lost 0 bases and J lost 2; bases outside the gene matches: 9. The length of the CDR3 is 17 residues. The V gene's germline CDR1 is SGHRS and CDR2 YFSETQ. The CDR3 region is CASSLGQGESVTDTQYF. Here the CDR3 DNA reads TGCGCCAGCAGCTTGGGTCAGGGGGAATCGGTCACAGATACGCAGTATTTT.

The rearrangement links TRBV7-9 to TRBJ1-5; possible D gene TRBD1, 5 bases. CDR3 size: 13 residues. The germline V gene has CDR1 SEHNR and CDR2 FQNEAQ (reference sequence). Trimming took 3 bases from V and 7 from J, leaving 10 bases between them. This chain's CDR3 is CASSFFGGQPQHF. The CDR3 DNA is TGTGCCAGCAGCTTCTTCGGGGGGCAGCCCCAGCATTTT. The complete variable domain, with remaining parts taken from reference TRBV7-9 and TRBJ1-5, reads DTGVSQNPRHKITKRGQNVTFRCDPISEHNRLYWYRQTLGQGPEFLTYFQNEAQLEKSRLLSDRFSAERPKGSFSTLEIQRTEQGDSAMYLCASSFFGGQPQHFGDGTRLSIL.

In DNA form, the CDR3 reads TGTGCCAGCAGCCCTCTAGCGGGAGGGCCCTCCTACGAGCAGTACTTC. Amino acid sequence: CASSPLAGGPSYEQYF. V gene TRBV14 combines with J gene TRBJ2-7; 12 nucleotides align to TRBD2. The CDR3 length is 16 residues. The germline gives CDR1 SGHDN, CDR2 FVKESK. V trimming: 4 bases; J trimming: 0 bases; junction bases outside the gene matches: 4.

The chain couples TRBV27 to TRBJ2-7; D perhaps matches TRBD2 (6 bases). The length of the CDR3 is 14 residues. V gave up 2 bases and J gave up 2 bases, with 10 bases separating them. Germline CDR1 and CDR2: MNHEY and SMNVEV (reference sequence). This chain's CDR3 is CASSLRGLAYEQYF. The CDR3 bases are TGTGCCAGCAGTTTACGGGGACTTGCCTACGAGCAGTACTTC.

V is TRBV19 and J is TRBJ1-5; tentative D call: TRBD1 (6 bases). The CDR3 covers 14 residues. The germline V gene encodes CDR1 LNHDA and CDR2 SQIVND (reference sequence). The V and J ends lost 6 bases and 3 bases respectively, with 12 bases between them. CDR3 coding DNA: TGTGCCAGTAGCTCCGGGACATCCAATCAGCCCCAGCATTTT. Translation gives CASSSGTSNQPQHF.

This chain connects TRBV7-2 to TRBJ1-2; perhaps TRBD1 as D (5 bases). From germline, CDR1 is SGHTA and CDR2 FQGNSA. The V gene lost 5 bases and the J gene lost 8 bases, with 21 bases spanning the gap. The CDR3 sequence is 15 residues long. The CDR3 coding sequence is TGTGCCAGCAGCCCCCTGGAGGGGCAACTATGGGGCTACACCTTC. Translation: CASSPLEGQLWGYTF.

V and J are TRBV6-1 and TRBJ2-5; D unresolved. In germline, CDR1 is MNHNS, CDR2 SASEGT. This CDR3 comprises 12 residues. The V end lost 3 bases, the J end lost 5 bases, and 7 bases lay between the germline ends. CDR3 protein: CASSDLRETQYF. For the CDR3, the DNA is TGTGCCAGCAGTGACTTACGGGAGACCCAGTACTTC.

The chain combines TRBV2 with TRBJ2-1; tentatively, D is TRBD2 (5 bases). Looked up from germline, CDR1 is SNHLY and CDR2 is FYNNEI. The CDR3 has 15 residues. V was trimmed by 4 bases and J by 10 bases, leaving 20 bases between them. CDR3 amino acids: CASSVGLGNRGEQFF. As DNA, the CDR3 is TGTGCCAGCAGTGTTGGTCTCGGAAACCGGGGAGAGCAGTTCTTC.

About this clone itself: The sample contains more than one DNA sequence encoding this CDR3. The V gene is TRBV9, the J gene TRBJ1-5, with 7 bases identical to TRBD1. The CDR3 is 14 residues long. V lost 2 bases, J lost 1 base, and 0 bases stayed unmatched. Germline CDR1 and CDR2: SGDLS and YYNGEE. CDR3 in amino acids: CASSVGQSNQPQHF. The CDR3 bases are TGTGCCAGCAGCGTGGGACAGAGCAATCAGCCCCAGCATTTT.

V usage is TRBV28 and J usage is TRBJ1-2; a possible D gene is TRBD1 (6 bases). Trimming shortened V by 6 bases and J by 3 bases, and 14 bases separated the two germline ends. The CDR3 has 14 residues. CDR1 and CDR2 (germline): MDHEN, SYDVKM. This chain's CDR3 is CASSYTDSHYGYTF. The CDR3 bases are TGTGCCAGCAGCTACACGGACAGCCACTATGGCTACACCTTC.

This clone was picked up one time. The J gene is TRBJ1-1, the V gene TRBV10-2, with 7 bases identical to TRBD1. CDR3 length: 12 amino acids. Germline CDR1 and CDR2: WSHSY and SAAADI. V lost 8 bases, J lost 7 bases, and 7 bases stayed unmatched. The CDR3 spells CASLGGTVEAFF. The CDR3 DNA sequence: TGCGCCAGCTTAGGGGGGACAGTTGAAGCTTTCTTT.

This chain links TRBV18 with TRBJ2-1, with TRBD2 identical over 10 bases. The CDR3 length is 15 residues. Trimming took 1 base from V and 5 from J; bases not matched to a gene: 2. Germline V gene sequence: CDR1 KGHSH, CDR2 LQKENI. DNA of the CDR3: TGTGCCAGCTCACCACTAGCGGGGGGAGACAATGAGCAGTTCTTC. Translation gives CASSPLAGGDNEQFF. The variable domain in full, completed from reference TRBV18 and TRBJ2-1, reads NAGVMQNPRHLVRRRGQEARLRCSPMKGHSHVYWYRQLPEEGLKFMVYLQKENIIDESGMPKERFSAEFPKEGPSILRIQQVVRGDSAAYFCASSPLAGGDNEQFFGPGTRLTVL.

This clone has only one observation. The DNA for the CDR3 is TGTGCCAGCAGCTTAAAGGGGCTGGGTTGGTTTGAGACCCAGTACTTC. Its translation: CASSLKGLGWFETQYF. This chain connects TRBV5-6 to TRBJ2-5; D perhaps matches TRBD1 (5 bases). The CDR3 totals 16 residues. CDR1 SGHDT and CDR2 YYEEEE come from the germline V gene. V lost 2 bases to trimming and J lost 5 bases, with 19 bases between them.

CDR3 in amino acids: CASRRPLAGEQFF. CDR3 in DNA: TGTGCCAGCAGGCGCCCGCTAGCTGGTGAGCAGTTCTTC. V and J are TRBV27 and TRBJ2-1, with D perhaps matching TRBD2 (5 bases). Germline values: CDR1 MNHEY, CDR2 SMNVEV (reference sequence). Trimming took 6 bases from V and 9 from J, leaving 15 bases between them. CDR3 size: 13 residues.